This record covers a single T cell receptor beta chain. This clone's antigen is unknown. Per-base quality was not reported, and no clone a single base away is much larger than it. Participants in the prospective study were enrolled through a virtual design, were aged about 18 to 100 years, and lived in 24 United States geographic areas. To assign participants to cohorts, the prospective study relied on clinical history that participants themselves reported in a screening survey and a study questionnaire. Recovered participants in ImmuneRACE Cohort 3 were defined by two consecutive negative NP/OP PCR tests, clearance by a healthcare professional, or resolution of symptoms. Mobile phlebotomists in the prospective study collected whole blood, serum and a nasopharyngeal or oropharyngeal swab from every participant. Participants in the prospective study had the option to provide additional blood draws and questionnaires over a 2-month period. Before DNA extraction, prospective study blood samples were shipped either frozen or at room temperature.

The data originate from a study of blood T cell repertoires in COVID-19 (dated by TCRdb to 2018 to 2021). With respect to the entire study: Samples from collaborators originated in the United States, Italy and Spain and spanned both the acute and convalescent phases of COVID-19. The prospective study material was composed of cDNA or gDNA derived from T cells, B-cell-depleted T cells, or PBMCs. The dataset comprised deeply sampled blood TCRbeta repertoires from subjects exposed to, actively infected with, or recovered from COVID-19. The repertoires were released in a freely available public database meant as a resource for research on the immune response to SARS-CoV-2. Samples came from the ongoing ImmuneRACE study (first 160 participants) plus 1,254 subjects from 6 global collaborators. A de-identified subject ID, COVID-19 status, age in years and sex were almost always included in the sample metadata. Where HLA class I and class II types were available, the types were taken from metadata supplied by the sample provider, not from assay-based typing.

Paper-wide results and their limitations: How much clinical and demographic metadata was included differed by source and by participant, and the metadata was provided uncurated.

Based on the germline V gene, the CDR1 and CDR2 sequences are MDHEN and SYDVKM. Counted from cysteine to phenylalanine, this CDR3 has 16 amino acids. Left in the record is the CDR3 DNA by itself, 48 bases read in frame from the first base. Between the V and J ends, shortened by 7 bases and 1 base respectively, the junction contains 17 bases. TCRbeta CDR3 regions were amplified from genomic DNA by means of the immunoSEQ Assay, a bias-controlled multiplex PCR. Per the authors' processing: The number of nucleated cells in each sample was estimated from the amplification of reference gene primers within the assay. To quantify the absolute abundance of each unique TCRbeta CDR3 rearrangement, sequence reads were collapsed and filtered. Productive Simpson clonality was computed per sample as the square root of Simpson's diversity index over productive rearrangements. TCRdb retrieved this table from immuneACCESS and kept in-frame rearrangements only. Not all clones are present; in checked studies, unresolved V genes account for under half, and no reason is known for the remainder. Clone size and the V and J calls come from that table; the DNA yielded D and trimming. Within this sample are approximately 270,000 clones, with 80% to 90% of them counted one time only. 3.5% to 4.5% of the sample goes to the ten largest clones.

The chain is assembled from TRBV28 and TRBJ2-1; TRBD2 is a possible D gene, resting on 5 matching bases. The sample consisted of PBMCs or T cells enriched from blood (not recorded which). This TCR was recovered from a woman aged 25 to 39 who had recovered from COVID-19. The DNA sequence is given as TGTGCCAGCAACCCAGCCACTAGTGGTTCCTACAATGAGCAGTTCTTC. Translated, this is CASNPATSGSYNEQFF. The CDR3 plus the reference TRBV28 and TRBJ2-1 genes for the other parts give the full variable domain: DVKVTQSSRYLVKRTGEKVFLECVQDMDHENMFWYRQDPGLGLRLIYFSYDVKMKEKGDIPEGYSVSREKKERFSLILESASTNQTSMYLCASNPATSGSYNEQFFGPGTRLTVL.